One sample yielded the 30 T cell receptor beta chains listed below, sequenced in a study of cytomegalovirus exposure and HLA in healthy donors (TCRdb year 2017). Receptors were amplified or captured by the immunoSEQ multiplex PCR assay. A mixture of 60 forward primers for TCR Vbeta segments and 13 reverse primers for TCR Jbeta segments was used in the multiplex PCR. TCRdb holds this immuneACCESS table with in-frame rearrangements only. Some clones are missing; in checked studies, unresolved V genes explain under half, and the rest has no known cause. Within this sample are about 200,000 clones, with approximately 80% of them counted one time only. 0.098% of the sample is in the top ten clones. Specimen: PBMCs. These receptors all stem from a boy between 2 and 10 years old in good health and CMV-seronegative.

This rearrangement joins TRBV5-6 to TRBJ2-6; 7 bases agree with TRBD1. Trimming cost V 0 bases and J 1 base; bases outside gene matches: 4. Germline CDR1 and CDR2: SGHDT and YYEEEE. CDR3 size: 17 residues. CDR3 amino acids: CASSLGQGISGANVLTF. CDR3 DNA: TGTGCCAGCAGCTTGGGACAGGGAATATCTGGGGCCAACGTCCTGACTTTC. Together with reference TRBV5-6 and TRBJ2-6, the CDR3 gives the full variable domain: DAGVTQSPTHLIKTRGQQVTLRCSPKSGHDTVSWYQQALGQGPQFIFQYYEEEERQRGNFPDRFSGHQFPNYSSELNVNALLLGDSALYLCASSLGQGISGANVLTFGAGSRLTVL.

The rearrangement uses TRBV4-1 and TRBJ1-1; D perhaps matches TRBD1 (6 bases). The germline V and J ends were trimmed by 4 bases and 3 bases, with 12 bases remaining between them. This CDR3 comprises 14 residues. Germline assignment: CDR1 MGHRA and CDR2 YSYEKL. The CDR3 DNA reads TGCGCCAGCAGCCCCGGACAGCGATACACTGAAGCTTTCTTT. Its translation is CASSPGQRYTEAFF.

The J gene is TRBJ2-5, the V gene TRBV9, with 10 bases identical to TRBD2. V lost 0 bases to trimming and J lost 5 bases; unmatched junction nucleotides: 4. In germline, CDR1 is SGDLS, CDR2 YYNGEE. This CDR3 has 15 residues. This CDR3 reads CASSVGSGGRETQYF. The CDR3 DNA follows: TGTGCCAGCAGCGTAGGTAGCGGGGGGCGGGAGACCCAGTACTTC.

This chain joins TRBV7-2 and TRBJ1-6; 9 positions agree with TRBD1. The CDR3 consists of 16 residues. The V gene's germline CDR1 is SGHTA and CDR2 FQGNSA. The ends lost 4 bases at V and 7 bases at J; junction bases unmatched: 8. DNA of the CDR3: TGTGCCAGCAGCTGGGGGGTGACAGGGGGGAATTCACCCCTCCACTTT. Its translation: CASSWGVTGGNSPLHF.

This chain connects TRBV28 to TRBJ1-1; 7 nucleotides line up with TRBD1. Trimming took 2 bases from V and 9 from J; bases not matched to a gene: 9. Germline lookup yields CDR1 MDHEN and CDR2 SYDVKM. The CDR3 loop spans 14 amino acids. The CDR3 sequence: CASSLPPGQQKAFF. CDR3 bases: TGTGCCAGCAGTTTACCTCCGGGACAGCAGAAAGCTTTCTTT.

Concerning this clone itself: At one of its ends the junction is not consistent with the germline gene, which may arise from a read error. The chain carries TRBV7-7 and TRBJ2-3, with D unresolved. Germline V gene data show CDR1 as SSHAT and CDR2 as FNYEAQ (reference sequence). The CDR3 sequence is 14 residues long. CDR3 region: CASSPNLNTDTQYF. Written as DNA, the CDR3 is TGTGCTAGCAGCCCAAACCTAAACACAGATACGCAGTATTTT.

This clone showed up just a few times. The rearrangement uses TRBV5-4 and TRBJ1-6, with D possibly TRBD1 on 5 matching bases. The CDR3 totals 16 residues. The V gene lost 4 bases and the J gene lost 7 bases, with 18 bases spanning the gap. Germline-derived CDR1 and CDR2 are SGHNT and YYREEE (reference sequence). In DNA, the CDR3 is TGTGCCAGCAGCGCCCGGGGGGGGACTTTCAATTCACCCCTCCACTTT. It codes for CASSARGGTFNSPLHF. The complete variable domain, with remaining parts taken from reference TRBV5-4 and TRBJ1-6, reads ETGVTQSPTHLIKTRGQQVTLRCSSQSGHNTVSWYQQALGQGPQFIFQYYREEENGRGNFPPRFSGLQFPNYSSELNVNALELDDSALYLCASSARGGTFNSPLHFGNGTRLTVT.

About this clone itself: A junction end diverges from the germline sequence, so it may reflect a read error. V is TRBV4-1 and J is TRBJ2-3; D possibly corresponds to TRBD2 (5 bases). CDR3 length: 15 residues. Germline V gives CDR1 MGHRA, CDR2 YSYEKL. DNA for the CDR3: TGCGCCAGCAGCCATCCTCCTGCTAGCAAAGATACGCAGTATTTT. This codes for CASSHPPASKDTQYF.

V and J are TRBV2 and TRBJ2-3, with 7 bases matching TRBD2. The CDR3 totals 12 residues. CDR1 SNHLY and CDR2 FYNNEI come from the germline V gene. After removal of 6 bases from V and 5 bases from J, the junction contained 2 bases not matched to a gene. DNA for the CDR3: TGTGCCAGCAGGGCTAGCGGAGATACGCAGTATTTT. Protein sequence: CASRASGDTQYF. Full variable domain (remainder filled in from reference TRBV2 and TRBJ2-3): EPEVTQTPSHQVTQMGQEVILRCVPISNHLYFYWYRQILGQKVEFLVSFYNNEISEKSEIFDDQFSVERPDGSNFTLKIRSTKLEDSAMYFCASRASGDTQYFGPGTRLTVL.

The chain links TRBV19 to TRBJ2-7; D call uncertain. CDR3 size: 17 residues. Trimming shortened V by 0 bases and J by 0 bases, and 15 bases separated the two germline ends. Germline CDR1 and CDR2: LNHDA and SQIVND (reference sequence). The CDR3 nucleotides are TGTGCCAGTAGTATAGAGACCTCAGGAACAGTCTCCTACGAGCAGTACTTC. Protein sequence: CASSIETSGTVSYEQYF.

This CDR3 reads CASSSESTQYF. In DNA form, the CDR3 reads TGCGCCAGCAGCTCCGAGAGCACGCAGTATTTT. V gene TRBV5-1 combines with J gene TRBJ2-3; D is uncertain. Trimming removed 3 bases at V and 9 bases at J, with 8 bases between. The CDR3 sequence is 11 residues long. In germline, CDR1 is SGHRS, CDR2 YFSETQ.

This clone was recorded a few times. The chain links TRBV5-1 to TRBJ2-3, with 9 bases lining up with TRBD2. The ends lost 3 bases at V and 1 base at J; junction bases unmatched: 6. The V gene's germline CDR1 is SGHRS and CDR2 YFSETQ. The CDR3 has 16 amino acids. In DNA, the CDR3 is TGCGCCAGCAGCTCCCGCGGGGGGGCAGGCACAGATACGCAGTATTTT. Protein product: CASSSRGGAGTDTQYF.

This sequence joins TRBV7-2 and TRBJ2-3; 7 nucleotides align to TRBD2. Germline trimming cut 5 bases from V and 4 bases from J; bases unmatched to any gene: 21. The CDR3 length is 19 residues. Germline V gives CDR1 SGHTA, CDR2 FQGNSA. DNA of the CDR3: TGTGCCAGCAGCCACTCTGGCGGGGGTCCTACAGCGGGCGCAGATACGCAGTATTTT. Its translation is CASSHSGGGPTAGADTQYF.

The chain joins TRBV5-6 to TRBJ1-1; maybe TRBD1 (5 bases). Trimming stripped 4 bases from V and 1 base from J, with 11 bases between. This CDR3 is built from 14 residues. CDR1 and CDR2 from the germline V gene are SGHDT and YYEEEE. In DNA form, the CDR3 reads TGTGCCAGCAGCGCAGGGATCAGGAACACTGAAGCTTTCTTT. Its translation: CASSAGIRNTEAFF.

CDR3 DNA sequence: TGTGCCAGCAGTTCCATCGCCGGGACAGGCTATTACGAGCAGTACTTC. Amino acid sequence: CASSSIAGTGYYEQYF. The chain is built from TRBV6-5 and TRBJ2-7; 8 bases map to TRBD1. In germline, CDR1 is MNHEY, CDR2 SVGAGI. The V and J ends lost 4 bases and 4 bases, in that order; junction bases with no gene match: 12. The CDR3 extends over 16 amino acids.

A few counts support this clone. The rearrangement joins TRBV7-2 to TRBJ2-5, with D possibly being TRBD1 (6 bases). The DNA end favors TRBJ2-7, so the J call may be wrong. In germline, CDR1 is SGHTA, CDR2 FQGNSA. The CDR3 length is 14 residues. The CDR3 nucleotides are TGTGCCAGCAGCTCCCAGACAGGTTCCTACGAGCAGTACTTC. Translation: CASSSQTGSYEQYF.

The chain employs TRBV7-2 and TRBJ2-2; 13 bases map to TRBD2. V lost 5 bases to trimming and J lost 2 bases; unmatched junction nucleotides: 5. Germline V gene data show CDR1 as SGHTA and CDR2 as FQGNSA. This CDR3 spans 17 amino acids. CDR3 amino acids: CASSETSGGPNTGELFF. CDR3 DNA sequence: TGTGCCAGCAGCGAGACTAGCGGGGGGCCTAACACCGGGGAGCTGTTTTTT.

The chain combines TRBV19 with TRBJ1-4; a weak D match, TRBD1 (5 bases). This CDR3 comprises 17 residues. The V gene's germline CDR1 is LNHDA and CDR2 SQIVND (reference sequence). The germline V and J ends were trimmed by 5 bases and 0 bases, with 16 bases remaining between them. DNA for the CDR3: TGTGCCAGTAGTGTCAGACAGACCCCGCCAACTAATGAAAAACTGTTTTTT. Translation gives CASSVRQTPPTNEKLFF.

The genes are TRBV6-1 and TRBJ2-1; 7 nucleotides line up with TRBD2. The CDR3 length is 16 residues. The V segment lost 4 bases and the J segment 1 base; nucleotides outside the gene matches: 7. Germline CDR1 reads MNHNS; CDR2 reads SASEGT. This CDR3 is CASSGLTSRSYNEQFF. The CDR3 region has the DNA TGTGCCAGCAGTGGGTTGACTAGCAGGTCCTACAATGAGCAGTTCTTC.

As regards this clone: The CDR3 carries no conserved terminal phenylalanine or tryptophan, so it likely arises from a read error. The chain carries TRBV2 and TRBJ1-6; possible D gene TRBD1, 6 bases. V was shortened by 7 bases and J by 0 bases, with 10 bases between the two germline ends. CDR1 is SNHLY, CDR2 FYNNEI, per germline. This CDR3 comprises 15 residues. The CDR3 DNA reads as TGTGCCAGCAACAGGGAGAGCTCCTATAATTCACCCCTCCACTCT. This sequence encodes CASNRESSYNSPLHS.

This chain joins TRBV4-3 and TRBJ1-1; possibly TRBD1 for D (5 bases). The CDR3 totals 16 residues. The germline gives CDR1 LGHNA, CDR2 YSLEER. Trimming left V 0 bases short and J 4 bases short, with 15 bases between. CDR3 bases: TGCGCCAGCAGCCAAGATATGACACTCCAGGGCACTGAAGCTTTCTTT. Translation gives CASSQDMTLQGTEAFF.

The V and J genes are TRBV6-5 and TRBJ2-2, with 8 bases identical to TRBD1. The germline CDR1 and CDR2 sequences are MNHEY and SVGAGI. Trimming cost V 6 bases and J 5 bases; bases outside gene matches: 2. The CDR3 is 13 amino acids. The CDR3 loop reads CASSNRGTGELFF. CDR3 DNA sequence: TGTGCCAGCAGCAACAGGGGGACCGGGGAGCTGTTTTTT.

The V gene is TRBV19, the J gene TRBJ1-2, with D unclear. The germline V gene has CDR1 LNHDA and CDR2 SQIVND (reference sequence). Trimming pared 3 bases from V and 4 bases from J, leaving 9 bases between. The CDR3 contains 13 residues. The CDR3 spells CASSIGEPYGYTF. CDR3 DNA sequence: TGTGCCAGTAGTATTGGAGAACCCTATGGCTACACCTTC. Based on the CDR3 plus reference TRBV19 and TRBJ1-2, the full variable domain is DGGITQSPKYLFRKEGQNVTLSCEQNLNHDAMYWYRQDPGQGLRLIYYSQIVNDFQKGDIAEGYSVSREKKESFPLTVTSAQKNPTAFYLCASSIGEPYGYTFGSGTRLTVV.

The chain is built from TRBV4-1 and TRBJ2-7; 14 nucleotides line up with TRBD2. V trimming: 3 bases; J trimming: 0 bases; junction bases outside the gene matches: 16. This CDR3 region has 21 residues. The germline gives CDR1 MGHRA, CDR2 YSYEKL. The CDR3 region has the DNA TGCGCCAGCAGCCAGACCTTCCCGGGACTAGCGGGGGACTGGGGCTCCTACGAGCAGTACTTC. This gives the protein CASSQTFPGLAGDWGSYEQYF.

This clone occurred once. This chain connects TRBV4-3 to TRBJ2-7; 7 bases agree with TRBD2. The germline V gene encodes CDR1 LGHNA and CDR2 YSLEER. J lost 2 bases, V lost 0 bases, and 10 bases had no gene match. The CDR3 extends over 17 amino acids. CDR3 sequence: CASSQEGAGDSAYEQYF. The CDR3 coding sequence is TGCGCCAGCAGCCAAGAAGGGGCGGGGGATAGCGCCTACGAGCAGTACTTC.

This clone was observed once. CDR3 coding DNA: TGCAGCGTTTCAGGGGAGGGAGGGGTTCAAGAGACCCAGTACTTC. Its protein product is CSVSGEGGVQETQYF. The V and J genes are TRBV29-1 and TRBJ2-5; D is perhaps TRBD2 (7 bases). This CDR3 contains 15 residues. Germline lookup yields CDR1 SQVTM and CDR2 ANQGSEA. Trimming cost V 5 bases and J 2 bases, with 18 bases left between them. The whole variable domain, filled in from reference TRBV29-1 and TRBJ2-5, reads SAVISQKPSRDICQRGTSLTIQCQVDSQVTMMFWYRQQPGQSLTLIATANQGSEATYESGFVIDKFPISRPNLTFSTLTVSNMSPEDSSIYLCSVSGEGGVQETQYFGPGTRLLVL.

A word on this clone: An end of the junction does not agree with germline; a read error may underlie this. This chain uses TRBV4-1 with TRBJ2-4; 8 bases map to TRBD2. The CDR3 totals 16 residues. Germline loops: CDR1 MGHRA, CDR2 YSYEKL. CDR3 loop: CASSHPKAGGRNSQYF. Written as DNA, the CDR3 is TGCGCCAGCAGCCACCCCAAGGCGGGGGGCAGAAACAGTCAGTACTTC.

The rearrangement uses TRBV15 and TRBJ2-4; 12 bases are shared with TRBD2. Looked up from germline, CDR1 is LNHNV and CDR2 is YYDKDF (reference sequence). The CDR3 consists of 17 residues. Trimming took 5 bases from V and 8 from J; bases not matched to a gene: 13. The CDR3 sequence is CATSSGLAGAVGDIQYF. The DNA for the CDR3 is TGTGCCACCAGCTCGGGACTAGCGGGCGCCGTTGGTGACATTCAGTACTTC. Full variable domain (remainder filled in from reference TRBV15 and TRBJ2-4): DAMVIQNPRYQVTQFGKPVTLSCSQTLNHNVMYWYQQKSSQAPKLLFHYYDKDFNNEADTPDNFQSRRPNTSFCFLDIRSPGLGDTAMYLCATSSGLAGAVGDIQYFGAGTRLSVL.

V is TRBV7-9 and J is TRBJ2-1; maybe TRBD1 (7 bases). The germline V gene encodes CDR1 SEHNR and CDR2 FQNEAQ (reference sequence). The CDR3 loop spans 18 amino acids. V lost 0 bases, J lost 2 bases, and 17 bases lay in between. For the CDR3, the DNA is TGTGCCAGCAGCTTAGCGCCGGCGGGACAGACGACCTACAATGAGCAGTTCTTC. This gives the protein CASSLAPAGQTTYNEQFF. Full variable domain (outside the CDR3, taken from reference TRBV7-9 and TRBJ2-1): DTGVSQNPRHKITKRGQNVTFRCDPISEHNRLYWYRQTLGQGPEFLTYFQNEAQLEKSRLLSDRFSAERPKGSFSTLEIQRTEQGDSAMYLCASSLAPAGQTTYNEQFFGPGTRLTVL.

V usage is TRBV19 and J usage is TRBJ2-5, with a possible D match to TRBD2 (5 bases). This CDR3 contains 13 residues. V gave up 7 bases and J gave up 5 bases, with 14 bases separating them. The V gene's germline CDR1 is LNHDA and CDR2 SQIVND (reference sequence). The CDR3 DNA is TGTGCCAGTATCGAGTCGGGATCGGAGACCCAGTACTTC. Protein product: CASIESGSETQYF. Full variable domain (missing parts from reference TRBV19 and TRBJ2-5): DGGITQSPKYLFRKEGQNVTLSCEQNLNHDAMYWYRQDPGQGLRLIYYSQIVNDFQKGDIAEGYSVSREKKESFPLTVTSAQKNPTAFYLCASIESGSETQYFGPGTRLLVL.